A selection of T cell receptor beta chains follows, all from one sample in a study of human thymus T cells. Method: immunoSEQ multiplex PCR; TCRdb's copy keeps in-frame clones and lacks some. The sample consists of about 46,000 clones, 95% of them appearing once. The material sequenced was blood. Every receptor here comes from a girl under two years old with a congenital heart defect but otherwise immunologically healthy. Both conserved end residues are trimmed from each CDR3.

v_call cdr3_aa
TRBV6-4 ASSDRAANEQF
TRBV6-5 ASSYSGRLFYGYT
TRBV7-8 ASSLRGAPEAF
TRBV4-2 ASSQAPTSRETGELF
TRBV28 ASSLIRPLSSGNTIY
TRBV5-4 ASSPRGGSTEAF
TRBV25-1 ASSEYRTSGKYEQY
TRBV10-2 ASSGPTDHNSPLH
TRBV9 ASSPRLAGASSYEQY
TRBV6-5 ASSYQEGRAYEQY
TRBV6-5 ASSYSRQGAIYGYT
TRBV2 ASSALSYEQY
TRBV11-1 ASSLVWTSLFNEQF
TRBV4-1 ASSQALTGNYEQY
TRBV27 ELAGQQETQY
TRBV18 ASSPLGTYEQY
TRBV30 AWSVGGLGVETQY
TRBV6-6 ASSGGGGTSGYEQY
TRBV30 AWSVKEVWSGRTSSYNEQF
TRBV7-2 ASSLEGRADTQY
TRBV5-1 ASSPGTSGSHPFGLIAGANVLT
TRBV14 ASSQDLAGEQY
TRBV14 ASSPRQGRYNEQF
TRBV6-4 ASSDLQGTGELF
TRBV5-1 ASSLDPSSGNTIY
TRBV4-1 ASSLAGSYEQY
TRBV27 ASSFRLVDNEQF
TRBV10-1 ASSPGGVEQF
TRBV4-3 ASSQDLLAGGNEQF
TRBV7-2 ASSLRLIRDRGDGYT
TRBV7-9 ASSLRDRELKDGYT
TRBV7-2 ASSLLIPTYEQY
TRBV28 ASSPYRQLNTEAF
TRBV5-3 ARSFSGLAACGTGELF
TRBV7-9 ASSLYGRSSTGELF
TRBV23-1 ASRRTSGRRSSYNEQF
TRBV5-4 ASSSGLGGPNEQF
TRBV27 ASSVQGLNQPQH
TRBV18 ASSPGPLSSYNEQF
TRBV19 ASSIGQGRGYT
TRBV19 ASSINQGGQETQY
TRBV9 ASSVASSRFYGYT
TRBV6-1 ASGQGAVTEAF
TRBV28 ASSLSVHTDTQY
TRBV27 ASSLGQSYEQY
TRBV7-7 ASSSAPEHSSTDTQY
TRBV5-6 ASSARVASGSTDTQY
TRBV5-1 ASKVVGGYNEQF
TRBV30 ALGQGNEKLF
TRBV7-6 ASSAGQSSNQPQH
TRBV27 ASSSRGRLNTEAF
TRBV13 ASRGFYGYT
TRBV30 AWSFKGQTQH